A selection of T cell receptor beta chains follows, all from one sample in a study of blood T cell repertoires in COVID-19. The table came from immunoSEQ multiplex PCR; TCRdb's copy has only in-frame clones and leaves some out. The sample shows approximately 270,000 clones, 86% of them seen only once. The source material was PBMCs or T cells enriched from blood (not recorded which). The receptors come from a man aged 40-55 years who had recovered from COVID-19. CDR3s include the opening cysteine and the closing phenylalanine or tryptophan. The D gene is left open where the match is weak. Some rows have no size entry. The others give once, few or many, or a class for an expanded clone.

>.|.|TRBV2|TRBJ2-3
TGTGCCAGCAGTGATCGGAGCGCGCACACAGATACGCAGTATTTT
CASSDRSAHTDTQYF
>.|.|TRBV19|TRBJ1-5
TGTGCCAGTAGTATCCTTCTCGGACAGATTAGCAATCAGCCCCAGCATTTT
CASSILLGQISNQPQHF
>.|TRBD1|TRBV5-1|TRBJ2-1
TGCGCCAGCAGGGCCGGGACAGGGGGCGGGAATGAGCAGTTCTTC
CASRAGTGGGNEQFF
>.|TRBD1|TRBV30|TRBJ2-3
TGTGCCTGGACATCGGACAGGGGCATGGTGACAGATACGCAGTATTTT
CAWTSDRGMVTDTQYF
>.|.|TRBV6-2/TRBV6-3|TRBJ1-5
TGTGCCAGCAGTGCCGGACAGTTCAATCAGCCCCAGCATTTT
CASSAGQFNQPQHF
>.|TRBD2|TRBV5-4|TRBJ2-1
TGTGCCAGCAGCTCCAGACTAGCGGGGGGGCAAAATGAGCAGTTCTTC
CASSSRLAGGQNEQFF
>.|TRBD1|TRBV18|TRBJ2-5
TGTGCCAGCTCACGCGGGACAGGGGGCAAAGAGACCCAGTACTTC
CASSRGTGGKETQYF
>.|.|TRBV5-1|TRBJ1-5
TGCGCCAGCAGCTTGGAGGCCCTCGGGAACAATCAGCCCCAGCATTTT
CASSLEALGNNQPQHF
>.|TRBD1|TRBV27|TRBJ1-6
TGTGCCAGCAGTTTGTACAGGGGGCTTTCACCCCTCCACTTT
CASSLYRGLSPLHF
>.|TRBD1|TRBV19|TRBJ1-2
TGTGCCAGTAGGGACCAGGGGGCGTCTGGGATTCAGTCTGGCTACACCTTC
CASRDQGASGIQSGYTF
>.|TRBD1|TRBV9|TRBJ1-6
TGTGCCAGCAGCGGATCCGACAGGGGGCACATTAATTCACCCCTCCACTTT
CASSGSDRGHINSPLHF
>.|.|TRBV10-3|TRBJ1-2
TGTGCCATCAGTTTGACGGGGGGCGCGAACTATGGCTACACCTTC
CAISLTGGANYGYTF
>.|.|TRBV5-1|TRBJ1-1
TGCGCCAGCAGCTTAACAGGGTCTGACACTGAAGCTTTCTTT
CASSLTGSDTEAFF
>.|.|TRBV3-1/TRBV3-2|TRBJ2-1
TGTGCCAGCAGCCAAGGAACTGGTAATGAGCAGTTCTTC
CASSQGTGNEQFF
>.|.|TRBV2|TRBJ1-2
TGTGCCAGCAGTGAACTAAGGGGGGGTTCTGGCTACACCTTC
CASSELRGGSGYTF
>.|.|TRBV27|TRBJ1-5
TGTGCCAGCAGTTTATCGTTCGGGAGTCAGCCCCAGCATTTT
CASSLSFGSQPQHF
>.|TRBD1|TRBV19|TRBJ1-1
TGTGCCAGTAGTACAACAGGGGTTAACACTGAAGCTTTCTTT
CASSTTGVNTEAFF
>few|.|TRBV5-8|TRBJ2-1
TGTGCCAGCAGGGGGGGTAGGGGACTTCACAATGAGCAGTTCTTC
CASRGGRGLHNEQFF
>.|.|TRBV7-8|TRBJ1-3
TGTGCCAGCAGCTTAGATGCGGCAGGGGGAAACACCATATATTTT
CASSLDAAGGNTIYF
>.|TRBD1|TRBV7-6|TRBJ2-1
TGTGCCAGCAGCTTAGGCGGTGGGACAGGCTACAATGAGCAGTTCTTC
CASSLGGGTGYNEQFF
>.|.|TRBV24-1|TRBJ1-2
TGTGCCACCAGTGATCTCCAGGGTAACTATGGCTACACCTTC
CATSDLQGNYGYTF
>.|TRBD1|TRBV6-5|TRBJ1-4
TGTGCCAGCAGCTCGGGACAGGGGGCGGAAAAACTGTTTTTT
CASSSGQGAEKLFF
>.|.|TRBV7-9|TRBJ2-7
TGTGCCAGCAGCTTAGCGCTGTTGGAGGGCGAGCAGTACTTC
CASSLALLEGEQYF
>.|TRBD1|TRBV18|TRBJ1-2
TGTGCCAGCTCACCCTTGAGAGACAGGGCGGCTAGTGACTATGGCTACACCTTC
CASSPLRDRAASDYGYTF
>.|TRBD1|TRBV27|TRBJ1-5
TGTGCCAGCAGTTTTAACAGGGGCCCCAATCAGCCCCAGCATTTT
CASSFNRGPNQPQHF
>.|TRBD1|TRBV6-5|TRBJ1-2
TGTGCCAGCAGTTTGGAGGGGGCGTCTGGCTACACCTTC
CASSLEGASGYTF
>.|TRBD1|TRBV3-1/TRBV3-2|TRBJ2-7
TGTGCCAGCAGCGGAAGCCTCGACAGGGGCATGTACTTC
CASSGSLDRGMYF
>.|TRBD2|TRBV20-1|TRBJ2-2
TGCAGTGCTAGTGCAGGACTAGCGGGAGAAGTAGCCGGGGAGCTGTTTTTT
CSASAGLAGEVAGELFF
>few|TRBD2|TRBV19|TRBJ2-1
TGTGCCAGTACTATAGGACTAGCGGAGGGTTGGAATGAGCAGTTCTTC
CASTIGLAEGWNEQFF
>.|TRBD1|TRBV24-1|TRBJ1-3
TGTGCCACCAGAGGGGGACAGGGTGGTTGCGAAATCGACGGAAACACCATATATTTT
CATRGGQGGCEIDGNTIYF
>.|.|TRBV5-1|TRBJ2-7
TGCGCCAGCAGCCAACAAAGCTCCTACGAGCAGTACTTC
CASSQQSSYEQYF
>.|TRBD1|TRBV28|TRBJ1-4
TGTGCCAGCAGTCTCTCAGGGGGCCCTAATGAAAAACTGTTTTTT
CASSLSGGPNEKLFF
>.|.|TRBV4-1|TRBJ1-4
TGCGCCAGCAGCCAGGACACTGGTATTAAAAAACTGTTTTTT
CASSQDTGIKKLFF
>.|TRBD2|TRBV10-2|TRBJ2-3
TGCGCCAGCAGACTAGCGGGGGCAGATACGCAGTATTTT
CASRLAGADTQYF
>.|.|TRBV25-1|TRBJ2-3
TGTGCCAGCAGTGAAGGGGCGGCTCAACCCCGATCGCAGTATTTT
CASSEGAAQPRSQYF
>.|TRBD1|TRBV28|TRBJ1-5
TGTGCCAGCAGTACGCAAGGGGGCCAGCCCCAGCATTTT
CASSTQGGQPQHF
>.|.|TRBV19|TRBJ2-1
TGTGCCAGTAGTCGGGACTTTAGCTCCTACAATGAGCAGTTCTTC
CASSRDFSSYNEQFF
>.|.|TRBV9|TRBJ1-1
TGTGCCAGCAGCGTATCACAGTTTAACACTGAAGCTTTCTTT
CASSVSQFNTEAFF
>few|TRBD1|TRBV18|TRBJ1-3
TGTGCCAGCTCACCCTTGGACAGGGATCTCAGAGGAAACACCATATATTTT
CASSPLDRDLRGNTIYF
>.|TRBD2|TRBV5-5|TRBJ2-7
TGTGCCAGCAGACAGGGACTAGGGCTAACCTACGAGCAGTACTTC
CASRQGLGLTYEQYF
>.|TRBD2|TRBV18|TRBJ2-7
TGTGCCAGCTCACCACCGGGCGGGGGGGTCTCCTACGAGCAGTACTTC
CASSPPGGGVSYEQYF
>.|TRBD1|TRBV2|TRBJ1-5
TGTGCCAGCAGTGAAGAGCAGGGGGCAATTCAGCCCCAGCATTTT
CASSEEQGAIQPQHF
>.|.|TRBV7-2|TRBJ2-7
TGTGCCAGCAGCTTAGAGAACAGGGCACCCTACGAGCAGTACTTC
CASSLENRAPYEQYF